A selection of T cell receptor beta chains follows, all from one sample in a study of shared clonotypes between healthy human individuals. Profiled with immunoSEQ multiplex PCR; TCRdb holds only in-frame clones, not every one. The table has 1.5 million to 2.5 million clones, about 94% seen once. The specimen sequenced was naive CD8+ T cells sorted from blood. These TCRs come from a man younger than 35 in good health. Both conserved end residues are trimmed from each CDR3.

V	J	CDR3
TRBV7-8	TRBJ2-7	ASSLPGQGAVAYEQY
TRBV7-9	TRBJ2-7	ASSREKNPSYEQY
TRBV7-6	TRBJ2-1	ASSALREDPLNEQF
TRBV29-1	TRBJ1-3	SVEQATGNTIY
TRBV5-4	TRBJ2-1	ASSKKPGLNNEQF
TRBV7-9	TRBJ1-2	ASSLRGVWDGYT
TRBV27	TRBJ2-7	ASSRSGRPSSYEQY
TRBV27	TRBJ2-6	ASSAYSGANVLT
TRBV29-1	TRBJ2-3	SVEARTSGKDFLTDTQY
TRBV6-6	TRBJ2-7	ASSYPQTSGSHEQY
TRBV27	TRBJ2-1	ASTSGGNEQF
TRBV4-3	TRBJ1-6	ASSQAGAGSPLH
TRBV30	TRBJ2-3	AWGSGQGRTDTQY
TRBV7-9	TRBJ2-5	ASSPPGGKETQY
TRBV6-5	TRBJ2-7	ASSYSRDKPYEQY
TRBV30	TRBJ2-7	AWSIRVRYEQY
TRBV7-9	TRBJ2-3	ASTTSESSTDTQY
TRBV6-5	TRBJ1-1	ASSWVRSHTEAF
TRBV7-9	TRBJ2-6	ASSPTSGANVLT
TRBV6-1	TRBJ2-1	ASSRLAGGYNEQF
TRBV6-5	TRBJ2-2	ASSYSTLAATGELF
TRBV29-1	TRBJ2-7	SVGSRVENEQY
TRBV27	TRBJ1-6	ASSLWQAYNSPLH
TRBV4-3	TRBJ2-1	ASSQDGSFGNEQF
TRBV10-2	TRBJ2-2	ATSTGTNTGELF
TRBV11-2	TRBJ2-3	ASSSTGSTDTQY
TRBV7-9	TRBJ2-7	ASSSLVERYSYEQY
TRBV29-1	TRBJ2-7	SVEDTTSYEQY
TRBV9	TRBJ1-1	ASSVVQGTGEAF
TRBV4-1	TRBJ2-7	ASSPSGQDLQLEQY
TRBV4-1	TRBJ2-7	ASSQKISYEQY
TRBV28	TRBJ1-2	ASSRWDTGYT
TRBV6-1	TRBJ2-3	ASSELAGADTQY
TRBV6-5	TRBJ2-7	ASRAGGYEQY
TRBV27	TRBJ1-1	ASRFGQLNTEAF
TRBV11-2	TRBJ2-5	ASSLSGGGETQY
TRBV2	TRBJ2-2	ASSEWDRAYSGELF
TRBV5-1	TRBJ2-1	ASSSGTGLDEQF
TRBV2	TRBJ2-7	ASSEVPAYEQY
TRBV13	TRBJ1-1	ASSAAGQGYTEAF
TRBV15	TRBJ1-2	ATSSTQGVRVYGYT
TRBV30	TRBJ1-1	AWSARGMNTEAF
TRBV7-9	TRBJ2-1	ASSSPRDHNEQF
TRBV9	TRBJ2-3	ASSVAELAGPSFSTDTQY
TRBV27	TRBJ2-3	ASSYAPSGSTDTQY
TRBV6-1	TRBJ2-1	ASSKRDNEQF
TRBV18	TRBJ2-7	ASSPPGAPPYEQY
TRBV6-5	TRBJ2-2	ASSPGLPYTGELF
TRBV6-1	TRBJ2-3	ASSGLTGGIGSDTQY
TRBV19	TRBJ2-1	ASSIAGNEQF
TRBV27	TRBJ1-2	ASNLDRDYGYT
TRBV7-2	TRBJ1-2	ASSSYNYGYT
TRBV13	TRBJ2-7	ASSSRLIRDEQY
TRBV7-9	TRBJ2-7	ASSTRTDNYEQY
TRBV5-6	TRBJ1-4	ASSLREEEKLF
TRBV11-2	TRBJ2-1	ASSLDPYSGSNEQF
TRBV10-2	TRBJ2-7	ASSESGRSSYEQY
TRBV7-9	TRBJ2-7	ASSPRTGAYEQY
TRBV19	TRBJ1-5	ASTGTGGGNQPQH
TRBV9	TRBJ2-7	ASSVDGGLGDEQY